The table lists the clone carrying this T cell receptor beta chain with a few counts. The input was approximately 500 ng total RNA; TCR beta cDNA was made from it with a constant-region primer. Slightly modified ARM-PCR with three nested multiplex PCR rounds yielded TCR beta libraries. TRBV1-TRBV30 forward primers paired with a C-beta reverse primer were used in the first two PCR rounds, which ran approximately 11 cycles each. TCRdb re-called the multiplex PCR reads with MiXCR, one entry per CDR3 protein. Of around 330,000 distinct CDR3 sequences in the sample, less than 75% were seen once. The source of the blood RNA was unsorted whole blood, and germline DNA was extracted as well. Chronic HBV infection was present in the patients, who were treatment-naive. Before surgery, about 3.7 milliliters of EDTA blood were taken. The CDR3 runs to 12 residues. V gave up 4 bases and J gave up 4 bases; unmatched junction bases: 1. Germline V gene sequence: CDR1 SGHVS, CDR2 FQNEAQ.

These data originate in a study of tumor-infiltrating lymphocytes in primary liver carcinoma. Study-level background: Productive TCRbeta reads per sample were roughly 3.5 to 7.5 million, not differing by tissue.

This sequence was found in a man aged 35 to 55 with primary liver carcinoma and hepatitis B virus infection. Sequencing input: peripheral blood. This chain links TRBV7-8 with TRBJ2-7, with TRBD1 matching over 7 bases. CDR3 nucleotides: TGTGCCAGCAGCTCGGACAGGTACGAGCAGTACTTC. This encodes CASSSDRYEQYF.